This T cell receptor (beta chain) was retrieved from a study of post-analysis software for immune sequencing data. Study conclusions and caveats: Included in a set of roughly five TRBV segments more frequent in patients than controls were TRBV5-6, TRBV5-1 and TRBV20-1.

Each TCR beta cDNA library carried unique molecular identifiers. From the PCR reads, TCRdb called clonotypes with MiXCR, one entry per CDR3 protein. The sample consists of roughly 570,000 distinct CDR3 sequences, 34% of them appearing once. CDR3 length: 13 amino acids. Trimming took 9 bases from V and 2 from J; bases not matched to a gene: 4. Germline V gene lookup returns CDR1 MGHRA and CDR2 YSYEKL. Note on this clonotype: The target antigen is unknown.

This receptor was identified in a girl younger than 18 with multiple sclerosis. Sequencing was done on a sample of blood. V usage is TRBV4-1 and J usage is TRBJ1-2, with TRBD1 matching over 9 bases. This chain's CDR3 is CASWDRANYGYTF. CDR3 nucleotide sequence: TGCGCCAGTTGGGACAGGGCGAACTATGGCTACACCTTC.